This TCR beta chain emerged from a study of Tregs in tolerant kidney transplant recipients. The data were produced by immunoSEQ multiplex PCR, yet TCRdb's version contains in-frame clones alone and is incomplete. The table shows around 9,700 clones, with around 91% occurring only once. As for this clone: What it binds is not known.

This specimen was Tregs from blood cultured with allogeneic cells, taken before the transplant. This receptor was taken from a human patient who received a combined kidney and bone marrow transplant.

DNA for the CDR3: TGTGCCAGCTCACCTACGGGCCTAGATCAGCCCCAGCATTTT. This translates into CASSPTGLDQPQHF. V and J are TRBV18 and TRBJ1-5; D gene ambiguous. The CDR3 sequence is 14 residues long. Germline V lookup: CDR1 KGHSH, CDR2 LQKENI. V lost 3 bases, J lost 5 bases, and 11 bases lay in between. The full variable domain, its missing parts supplied by reference TRBV18 and TRBJ1-5, is NAGVMQNPRHLVRRRGQEARLRCSPMKGHSHVYWYRQLPEEGLKFMVYLQKENIIDESGMPKERFSAEFPKEGPSILRIQQVVRGDSAAYFCASSPTGLDQPQHFGDGTRLSIL.